This T cell receptor (beta chain) came from a study of blood T cell repertoires in COVID-19. At the level of the study: Material from acute and convalescent COVID-19 was sourced from the United States, Italy and Spain. The analysed material was cDNA or gDNA that came from T cells, B-cell-depleted T cells, or PBMCs.

As processed by the authors: Reference gene primer amplification gave estimated nucleated cell counts. Produced via immunoSEQ multiplex PCR; TCRdb's table is partial and in-frame only. V, J and clone size are taken as reported in that table, and D and trimming were inferred from the DNA itself. The top ten hold 20% to 25% of the sample, which has 120,000 or so clones, 70% to 80% seen once. The sample comprised peripheral blood. This TCR derives from a human donor in a cohort sampled during active COVID-19.

CDR3: CASSSRTGNNSPLHF. CDR3 in DNA: TGTGCCAGCAGTTCTAGGACAGGGAATAATTCACCCCTCCACTTT. The chain combines TRBV5-4 with TRBJ1-6; TRBD1 matches 8 bases. The CDR3 totals 15 residues. V dropped 5 bases and J dropped 5; count of bases not matched to a gene: 6. Germline values: CDR1 SGHNT, CDR2 YYREEE (reference sequence).